The sequence of this T cell receptor delta chain was determined in a study of delta chain sequences of gamma delta T cells (dated by TCRdb to about 2017). To note about this clone: Its recognized antigen is unknown. Base qualities are not recorded, but no much larger clone differs from it by a single base.

The CDR3 sequence holds 20 residues, the cysteine and phenylalanine included. This entry keeps only the CDR3 DNA: 60 bases, framed from base 1. The germline V gene gives CDR1 as GEAIGNYY and CDR2 as EKD. The junction shows trimming of 0 bases on V and 0 bases on J, and the gene matches do not reach 17 bases of it. The receptor library was made with 5' RACE. Sequencing was performed on an Illumina MiSeq. TCRdb called clones afresh from the public reads with CATT; identical DNA rows were later merged. This sample has roughly 2,400 delta-chain clones in its table, and roughly 28% of those were observed once. The ten largest clonotypes hold under 20% of the sample.

The V gene is TRDV2 and the J gene is TRDJ1, and 8 bases in between align with TRDD3. This receptor was identified in a human donor in good health. Sequenced input: either unsorted cells or a sorted T cell fraction (not recorded which). CDR3 reads: CACDTVITGGSTPNTDKLIF. The DNA sequence is given as TGTGCCTGTGACACCGTGATCACTGGGGGTTCTACACCTAACACCGATAAACTCATCTTT.